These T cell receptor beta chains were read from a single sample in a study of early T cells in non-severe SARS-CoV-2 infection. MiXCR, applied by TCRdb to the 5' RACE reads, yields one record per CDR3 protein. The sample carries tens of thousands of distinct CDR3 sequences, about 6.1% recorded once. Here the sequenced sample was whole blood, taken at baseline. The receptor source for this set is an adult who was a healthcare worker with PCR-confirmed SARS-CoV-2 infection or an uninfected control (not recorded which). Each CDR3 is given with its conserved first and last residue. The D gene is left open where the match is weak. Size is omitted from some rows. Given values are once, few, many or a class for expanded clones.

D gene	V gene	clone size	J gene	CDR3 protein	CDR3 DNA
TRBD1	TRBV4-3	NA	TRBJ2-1	CASSSLQGAGEQFF	TGCGCCAGCAGCTCACTACAGGGGGCCGGCGAGCAGTTCTTC
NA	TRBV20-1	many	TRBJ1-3	CSALTGSGNTIYF	TGCAGTGCTCTTACGGGCTCTGGAAACACCATATATTTT
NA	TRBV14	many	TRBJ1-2	CASSQDTKGYGYTF	TGTGCCAGCAGCCAAGATACGAAGGGGTATGGCTACACCTTC
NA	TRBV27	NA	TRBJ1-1	CASSSKWQGRNEAFF	TGTGCCAGCAGTTCTAAGTGGCAGGGGAGGAATGAAGCTTTCTTT
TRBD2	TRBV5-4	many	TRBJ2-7	CASSSPPEGLNQYF	TGTGCCAGCAGCTCTCCCCCGGAGGGACTAAACCAGTACTTC
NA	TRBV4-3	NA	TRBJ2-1	CASSQEEGRLGYNEQFF	TGCGCCAGCAGCCAAGAGGAGGGCAGATTGGGCTACAATGAGCAGTTCTTC
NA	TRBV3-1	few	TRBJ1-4	CASSQRGTNEKLFF	TGTGCCAGCAGCCAAAGGGGCACGAATGAAAAACTGTTTTTT
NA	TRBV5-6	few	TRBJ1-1	CASSFAQLANTEAFF	TGTGCCAGCAGCTTTGCTCAGCTAGCGAACACTGAAGCTTTCTTT
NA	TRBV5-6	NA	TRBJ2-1	CASSFGLGYEQFF	TGTGCCAGCAGCTTTGGTCTGGGGTATGAGCAGTTCTTC
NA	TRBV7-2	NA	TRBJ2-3	CASSLALDTQYF	TGTGCCAGCAGCTTAGCTTTAGATACGCAGTATTTT
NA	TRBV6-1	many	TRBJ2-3	CASRPGAFSTDTQYF	TGTGCCAGCAGACCCGGGGCTTTTAGCACAGATACGCAGTATTTT
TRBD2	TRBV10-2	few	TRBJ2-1	CASVRTSGYNEQFF	TGCGCCAGCGTTAGAACTAGCGGCTACAATGAGCAGTTCTTC
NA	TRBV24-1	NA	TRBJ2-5	CATSDVARGSQETQYF	TGTGCCACCAGTGATGTCGCCCGGGGGTCCCAAGAGACCCAGTACTTC
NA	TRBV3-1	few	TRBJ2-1	CASSRNGGANEQFF	TGTGCCAGCAGCCGTAATGGAGGTGCCAATGAGCAGTTCTTC
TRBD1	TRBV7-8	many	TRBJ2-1	CASSSDRGNEQFF	TGTGCCAGCAGCTCCGACAGGGGCAATGAGCAGTTCTTC
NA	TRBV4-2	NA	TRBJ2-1	CVSSPLGPNNEQFF	TGTGTCAGCAGCCCGCTAGGGCCCAACAATGAGCAGTTCTTC
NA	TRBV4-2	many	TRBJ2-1	CASSQDPVGSYNEQFF	TGTGCCAGCAGCCAAGATCCCGTGGGCTCCTACAATGAGCAGTTCTTC
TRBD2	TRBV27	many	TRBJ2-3	CASSWDGGDTDTQYF	TGTGCCAGCAGTTGGGACGGGGGGGATACAGATACGCAGTATTTT
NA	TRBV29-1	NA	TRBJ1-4	CSVTWDGFNEKLFF	TGCAGCGTGACCTGGGACGGCTTTAATGAAAAACTGTTTTTT
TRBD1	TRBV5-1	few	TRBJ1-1	CASSQGQGTEAFF	TGCGCCAGCAGCCAGGGACAGGGCACTGAAGCTTTCTTT
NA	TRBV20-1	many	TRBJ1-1	CSAKKWGTEAFF	TGCAGTGCCAAGAAGTGGGGCACTGAAGCTTTCTTT
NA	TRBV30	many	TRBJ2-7	CAWRGPGPSYEQYF	TGTGCCTGGAGGGGGCCAGGACCAAGCTACGAGCAGTACTTC
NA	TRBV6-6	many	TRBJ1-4	CASSYSPEVEKLFF	TGTGCCAGCAGTTACTCGCCAGAGGTCGAAAAACTGTTTTTT